This T cell receptor (beta chain) emerged from a study of T cells in Graves' hyperthyroidism and ophthalmopathy. TCR beta CDR3 regions were amplified from RNA transcripts. First-round RT-PCR of the TCR CDR3 relied on the HTBI primer set. TCRdb reprocessed the multiplex PCR reads via MiXCR and lists one record per CDR3 protein. The sample carries approximately 400,000 distinct CDR3 sequences, 20% to 30% recorded once. CDR3 length: 11 amino acids. The ends were cut back, 6 bases at V and 3 bases at J, with 8 bases in the middle. Germline V gene sequence: CDR1 SQVTM, CDR2 ANQGSEA. The clonotype comes from a man over 45 with Graves' hyperthyroidism. Sequencing was carried out using blood. V usage is TRBV29-1 and J usage is TRBJ2-5; D tentatively fits TRBD1 or TRBD2 (5 bases each). CDR3 bases: TGCAGCGTCGGGACGGAAGAGACCCAGTACTTC. Its translation is CSVGTEETQYF.